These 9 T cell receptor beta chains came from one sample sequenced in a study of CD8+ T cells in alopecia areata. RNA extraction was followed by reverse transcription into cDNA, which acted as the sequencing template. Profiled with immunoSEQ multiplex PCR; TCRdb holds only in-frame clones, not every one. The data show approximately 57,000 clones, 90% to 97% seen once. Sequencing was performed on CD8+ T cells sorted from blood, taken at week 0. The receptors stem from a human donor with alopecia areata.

The CDR3 DNA sequence: TGTGCCAGCAGCTTGGCCGGGGAGGGAGAGACCCAGTACTTC. Residues: CASSLAGEGETQYF. The chain carries TRBV5-6 and TRBJ2-5; 7 nucleotides match TRBD2. Germline V gene sequence: CDR1 SGHDT, CDR2 YYEEEE. Trimming removed 0 bases from V and 4 bases from J; junction bases left unmatched: 3. The length of the CDR3 is 14 residues.

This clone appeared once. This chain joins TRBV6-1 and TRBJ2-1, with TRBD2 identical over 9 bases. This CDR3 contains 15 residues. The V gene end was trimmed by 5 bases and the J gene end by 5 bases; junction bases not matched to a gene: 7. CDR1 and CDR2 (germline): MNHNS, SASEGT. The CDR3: CASSQSGGPNNEQFF. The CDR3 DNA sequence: TGTGCCAGCAGTCAAAGCGGGGGGCCTAACAATGAGCAGTTCTTC.

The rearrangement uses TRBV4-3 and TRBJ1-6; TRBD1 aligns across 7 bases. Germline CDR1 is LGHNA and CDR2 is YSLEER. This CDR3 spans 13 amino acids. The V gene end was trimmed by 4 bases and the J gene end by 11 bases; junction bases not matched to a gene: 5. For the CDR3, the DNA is TGCGCCAGCAGCCCGGACAGGAATGCACCCCTCCACTTT. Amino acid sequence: CASSPDRNAPLHF.

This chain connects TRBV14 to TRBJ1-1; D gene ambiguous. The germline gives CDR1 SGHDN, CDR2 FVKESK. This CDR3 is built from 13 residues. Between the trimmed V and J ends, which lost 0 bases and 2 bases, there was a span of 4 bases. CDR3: CASSQEVNTEAFF. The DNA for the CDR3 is TGTGCCAGCAGCCAAGAGGTCAACACTGAAGCTTTCTTT. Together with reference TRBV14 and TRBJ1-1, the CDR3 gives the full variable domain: EAGVTQFPSHSVIEKGQTVTLRCDPISGHDNLYWYRRVMGKEIKFLLHFVKESKQDESGMPNNRFLAERTGGTYSTLKVQPAELEDSGVYFCASSQEVNTEAFFGQGTRLTVV.

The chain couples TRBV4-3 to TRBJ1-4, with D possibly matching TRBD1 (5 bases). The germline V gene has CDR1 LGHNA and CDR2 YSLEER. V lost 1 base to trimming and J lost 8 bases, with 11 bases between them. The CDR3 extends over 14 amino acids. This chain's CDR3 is CASSQGGQVEKLFF. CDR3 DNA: TGCGCCAGCAGCCAAGGGGGCCAAGTGGAAAAACTGTTTTTT.

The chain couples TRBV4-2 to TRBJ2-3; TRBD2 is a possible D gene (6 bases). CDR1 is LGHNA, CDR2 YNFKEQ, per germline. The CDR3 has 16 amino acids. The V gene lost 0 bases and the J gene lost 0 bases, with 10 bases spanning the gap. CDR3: CASSQEGSGSTDTQYF. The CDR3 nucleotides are TGTGCCAGCAGCCAAGAGGGGAGCGGGAGCACAGATACGCAGTATTTT.

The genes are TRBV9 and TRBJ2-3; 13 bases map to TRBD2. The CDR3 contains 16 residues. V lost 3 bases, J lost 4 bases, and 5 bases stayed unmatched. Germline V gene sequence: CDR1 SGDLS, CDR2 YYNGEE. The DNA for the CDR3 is TGTGCCAGCAGCGAGGGACTAGCGGGGAGCGCAGATACGCAGTATTTT. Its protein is CASSEGLAGSADTQYF.

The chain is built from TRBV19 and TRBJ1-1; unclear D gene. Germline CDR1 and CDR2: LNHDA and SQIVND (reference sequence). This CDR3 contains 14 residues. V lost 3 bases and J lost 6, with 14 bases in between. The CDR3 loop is CASSIMLMSPEAFF. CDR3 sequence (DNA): TGTGCCAGTAGTATCATGTTGATGTCACCTGAAGCTTTCTTT.

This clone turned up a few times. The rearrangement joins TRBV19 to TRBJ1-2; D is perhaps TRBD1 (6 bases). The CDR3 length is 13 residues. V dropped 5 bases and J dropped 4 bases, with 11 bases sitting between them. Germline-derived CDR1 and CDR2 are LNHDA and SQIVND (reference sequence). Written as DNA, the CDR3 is TGTGCCAGTAGTTCCCAGGGGACCTATGGCTACACCTTC. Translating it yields CASSSQGTYGYTF.